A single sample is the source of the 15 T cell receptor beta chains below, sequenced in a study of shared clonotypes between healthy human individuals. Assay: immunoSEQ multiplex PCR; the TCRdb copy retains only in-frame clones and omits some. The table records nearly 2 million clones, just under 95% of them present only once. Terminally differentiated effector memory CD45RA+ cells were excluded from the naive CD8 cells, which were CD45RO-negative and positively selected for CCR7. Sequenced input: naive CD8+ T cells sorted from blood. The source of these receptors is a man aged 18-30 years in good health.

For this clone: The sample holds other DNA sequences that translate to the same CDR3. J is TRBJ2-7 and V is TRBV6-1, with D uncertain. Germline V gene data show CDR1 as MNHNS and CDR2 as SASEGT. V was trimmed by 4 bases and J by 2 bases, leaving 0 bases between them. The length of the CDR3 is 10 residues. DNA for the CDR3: TGTGCCAGCAGTGCCTACGAGCAGTACTTC. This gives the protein CASSAYEQYF.

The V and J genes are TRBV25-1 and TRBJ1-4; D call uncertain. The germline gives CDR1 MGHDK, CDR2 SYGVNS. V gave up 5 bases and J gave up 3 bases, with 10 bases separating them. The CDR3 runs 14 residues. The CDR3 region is CASSRTQSNEKLFF. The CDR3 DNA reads TGTGCCAGCAGTAGGACTCAGTCTAATGAAAAACTGTTTTTT. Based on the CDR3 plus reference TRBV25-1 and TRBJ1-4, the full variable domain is EADIYQTPRYLVIGTGKKITLECSQTMGHDKMYWYQQDPGMELHLIHYSYGVNSTEKGDLSSESTVSRIRTEHFPLTLESARPSHTSQYLCASSRTQSNEKLFFGSGTQLSVL.

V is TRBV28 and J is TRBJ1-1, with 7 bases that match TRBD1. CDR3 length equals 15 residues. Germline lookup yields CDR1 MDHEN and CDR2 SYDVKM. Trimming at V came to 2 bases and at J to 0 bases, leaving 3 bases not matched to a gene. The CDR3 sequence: CASSLIQGLNTEAFF. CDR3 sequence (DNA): TGTGCCAGCAGTTTAATACAGGGGTTGAACACTGAAGCTTTCTTT.

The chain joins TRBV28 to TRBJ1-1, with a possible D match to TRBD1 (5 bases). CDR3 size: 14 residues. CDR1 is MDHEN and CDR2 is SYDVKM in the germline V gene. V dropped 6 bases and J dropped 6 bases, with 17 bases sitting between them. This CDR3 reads CASSTESEGSEAFF. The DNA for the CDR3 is TGTGCCAGCAGCACCGAGAGTGAGGGGTCTGAAGCTTTCTTT.

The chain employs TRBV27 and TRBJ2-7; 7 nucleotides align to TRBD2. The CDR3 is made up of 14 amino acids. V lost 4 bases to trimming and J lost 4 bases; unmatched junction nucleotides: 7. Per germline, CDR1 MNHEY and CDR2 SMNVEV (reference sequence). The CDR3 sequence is CASSSAAGLYEQYF. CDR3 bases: TGTGCCAGCAGTTCCGCAGCGGGGTTGTACGAGCAGTACTTC.

The CDR3 region is CASSLTLLGGTEAFF. The CDR3 DNA follows: TGTGCCAGCAGCTTAACTCTTTTGGGGGGAACTGAAGCTTTCTTT. The rearrangement joins TRBV11-2 to TRBJ1-1; tentative D call: TRBD1 (5 bases). V lost 2 bases and J 5 bases, leaving 15 bases between the germline ends. The germline CDR1 and CDR2 sequences are SGHAT and FQNNGV. CDR3 length equals 15 residues.

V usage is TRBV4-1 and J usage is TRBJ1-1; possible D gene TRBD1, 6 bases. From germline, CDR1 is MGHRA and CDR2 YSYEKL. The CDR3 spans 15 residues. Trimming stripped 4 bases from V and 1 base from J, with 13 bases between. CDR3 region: CASSPDRTQNTEAFF. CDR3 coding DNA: TGCGCCAGCAGCCCCGACAGGACTCAGAACACTGAAGCTTTCTTT.

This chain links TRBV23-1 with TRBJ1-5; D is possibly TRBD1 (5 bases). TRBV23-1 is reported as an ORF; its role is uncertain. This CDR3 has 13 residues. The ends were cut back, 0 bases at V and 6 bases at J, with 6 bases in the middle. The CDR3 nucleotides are TGCGCCAGCAGTCAATCGAGGGGTCAGCCCCAGCATTTT. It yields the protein CASSQSRGQPQHF.

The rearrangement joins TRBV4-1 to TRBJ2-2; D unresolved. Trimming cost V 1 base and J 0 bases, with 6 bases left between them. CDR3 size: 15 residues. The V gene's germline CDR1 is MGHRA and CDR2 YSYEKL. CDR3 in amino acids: CASSQGISNTGELFF. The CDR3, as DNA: TGCGCCAGCAGCCAAGGAATTTCGAACACCGGGGAGCTGTTTTTT.

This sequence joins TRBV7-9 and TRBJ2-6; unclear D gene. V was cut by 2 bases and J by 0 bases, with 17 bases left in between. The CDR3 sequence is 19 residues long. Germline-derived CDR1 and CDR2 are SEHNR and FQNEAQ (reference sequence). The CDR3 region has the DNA TGTGCCAGCAGCTTATCTTATTCAATTACCCCCTCTGGGGCCAACGTCCTGACTTTC. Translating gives CASSLSYSITPSGANVLTF.

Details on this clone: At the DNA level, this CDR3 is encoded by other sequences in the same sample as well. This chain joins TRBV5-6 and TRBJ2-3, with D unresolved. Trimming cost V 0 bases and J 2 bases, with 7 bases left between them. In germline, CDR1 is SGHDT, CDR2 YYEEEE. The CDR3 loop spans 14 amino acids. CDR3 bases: TGTGCCAGCAGCTTGGCCCCACCCACAGATACGCAGTATTTT. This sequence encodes CASSLAPPTDTQYF.

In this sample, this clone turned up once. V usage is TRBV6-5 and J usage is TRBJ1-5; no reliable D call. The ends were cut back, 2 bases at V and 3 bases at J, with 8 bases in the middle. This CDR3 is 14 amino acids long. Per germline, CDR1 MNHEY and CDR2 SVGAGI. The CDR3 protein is CASSYGSYNQPQHF. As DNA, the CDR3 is TGTGCCAGCAGTTACGGCAGCTACAATCAGCCCCAGCATTTT.

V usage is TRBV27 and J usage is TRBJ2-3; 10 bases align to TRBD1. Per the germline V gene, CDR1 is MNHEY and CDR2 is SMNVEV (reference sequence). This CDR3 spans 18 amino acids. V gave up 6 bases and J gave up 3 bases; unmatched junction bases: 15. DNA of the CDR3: TGTGCCAGCAGCCACCTCCCCCCAAGGGACAGGGGAACAGATACGCAGTATTTT. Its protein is CASSHLPPRDRGTDTQYF.

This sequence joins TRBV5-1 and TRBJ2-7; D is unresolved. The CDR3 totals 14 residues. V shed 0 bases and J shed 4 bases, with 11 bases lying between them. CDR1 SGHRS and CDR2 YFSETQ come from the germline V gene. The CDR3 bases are TGCGCCAGCAGCTTGGGGCCACATATTTACGAGCAGTACTTC. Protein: CASSLGPHIYEQYF.

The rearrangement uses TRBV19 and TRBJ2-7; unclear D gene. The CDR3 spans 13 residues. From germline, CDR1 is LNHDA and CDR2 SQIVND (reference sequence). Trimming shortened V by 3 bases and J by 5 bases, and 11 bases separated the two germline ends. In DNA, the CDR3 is TGTGCCAGTAGTATTAGGCAGAGCCACGAGCAGTACTTC. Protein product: CASSIRQSHEQYF.